This T cell receptor beta chain was sequenced in a study of blood T cell repertoires in COVID-19. Study summary: Donors in the United States, Italy and Spain gave samples during acute or convalescent COVID-19. T cells, B-cell-depleted T cells, or PBMCs supplied cDNA or gDNA.

Authors' methods: Estimation of nucleated cell counts was performed using reference gene primer amplification. Only in-frame clones appear in the TCRdb table, and some are missing; sequencing was by immunoSEQ multiplex PCR. V and J calls and clone size come straight from that table; D and trimming were deduced from the DNA. Of 400,000 to 450,000 clones detected, more than 80% appear once; the ten largest clones hold around 1.4%. Per the germline V gene, CDR1 is SGHNT and CDR2 is YYREEE (reference sequence). V lost 0 bases and J lost 2, with 11 bases in between. The CDR3 totals 15 residues. Sequences were obtained from peripheral blood. This clonotype was sampled from a woman in her 30s with active or convalescent COVID-19. This chain connects TRBV5-4 to TRBJ2-5; D perhaps matches TRBD2 (5 bases). The CDR3 region is CASSLARTFQETQYF. In nucleotides, the CDR3 is TGTGCCAGCAGCTTGGCGAGGACTTTTCAAGAGACCCAGTACTTC.